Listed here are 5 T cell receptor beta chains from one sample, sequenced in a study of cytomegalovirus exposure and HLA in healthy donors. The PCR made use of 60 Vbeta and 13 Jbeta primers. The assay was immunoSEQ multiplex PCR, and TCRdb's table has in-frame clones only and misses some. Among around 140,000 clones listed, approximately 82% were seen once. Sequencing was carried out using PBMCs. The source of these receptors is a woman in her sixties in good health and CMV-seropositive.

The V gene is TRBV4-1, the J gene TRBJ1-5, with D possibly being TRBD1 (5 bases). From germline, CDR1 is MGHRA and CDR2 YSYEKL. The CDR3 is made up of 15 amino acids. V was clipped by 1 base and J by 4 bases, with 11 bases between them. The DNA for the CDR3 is TGCGCCAGCAGCCAAGTTGAAGGACAAAATCAGCCCCAGCATTTT. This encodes CASSQVEGQNQPQHF.

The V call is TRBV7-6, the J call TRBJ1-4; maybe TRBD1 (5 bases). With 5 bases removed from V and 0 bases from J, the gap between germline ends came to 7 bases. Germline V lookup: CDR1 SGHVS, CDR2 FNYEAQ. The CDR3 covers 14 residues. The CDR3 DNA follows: TGTGCCAGCAGCCCACAGGCAACTAATGAAAAACTGTTTTTT. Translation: CASSPQATNEKLFF. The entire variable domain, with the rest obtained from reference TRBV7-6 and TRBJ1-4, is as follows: GAGVSQSPRYKVTKRGQDVALRCDPISGHVSLYWYRQALGQGPEFLTYFNYEAQQDKSGLPNDRFSAERPEGSISTLTIQRTEQRDSAMYRCASSPQATNEKLFFGSGTQLSVL.

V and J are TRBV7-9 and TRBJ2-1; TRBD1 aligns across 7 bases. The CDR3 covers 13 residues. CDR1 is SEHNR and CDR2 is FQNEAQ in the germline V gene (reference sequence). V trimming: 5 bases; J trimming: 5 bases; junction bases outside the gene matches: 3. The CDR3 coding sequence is TGTGCCAGCAGCCCTACAGGGGACAATGAGCAGTTCTTC. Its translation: CASSPTGDNEQFF.

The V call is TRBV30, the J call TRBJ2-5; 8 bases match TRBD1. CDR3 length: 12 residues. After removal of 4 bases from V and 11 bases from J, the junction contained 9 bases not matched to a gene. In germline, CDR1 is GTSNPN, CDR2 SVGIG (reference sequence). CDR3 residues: CAWTDRVGEQYF. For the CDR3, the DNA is TGTGCCTGGACGGACAGGGTTGGTGAGCAGTACTTC.

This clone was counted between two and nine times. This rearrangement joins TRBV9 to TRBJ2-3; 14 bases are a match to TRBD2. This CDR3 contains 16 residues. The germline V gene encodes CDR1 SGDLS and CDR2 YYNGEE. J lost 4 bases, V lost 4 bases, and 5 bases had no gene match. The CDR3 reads CASSPRGLAGADTQYF. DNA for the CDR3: TGTGCCAGCAGCCCTAGGGGACTAGCGGGAGCAGATACGCAGTATTTT.